This T cell receptor (beta chain) was found in a study of shared clonotypes between healthy human individuals. Profiling relied on immunoSEQ multiplex PCR, and the TCRdb table lists in-frame clones only, not all of them. The table has millions of clones, more than 80% seen once. CDR1 and CDR2 (germline): LGHNA, YNFKEQ. Trimming cost V 4 bases and J 7 bases, with 14 bases left between them. This CDR3 is built from 14 residues. V gene TRBV4-2 combines with J gene TRBJ2-1; D call uncertain. The specimen sequenced was naive CD4+ T cells sorted from blood. The subset was: CD45RA+ positively selected. This sequence was found in a man younger than 35 in good health. The chain's CDR3 is CASSRETLSNEQFF. The CDR3 DNA sequence: TGTGCCAGCAGCCGAGAGACTTTGAGTAATGAGCAGTTCTTC.